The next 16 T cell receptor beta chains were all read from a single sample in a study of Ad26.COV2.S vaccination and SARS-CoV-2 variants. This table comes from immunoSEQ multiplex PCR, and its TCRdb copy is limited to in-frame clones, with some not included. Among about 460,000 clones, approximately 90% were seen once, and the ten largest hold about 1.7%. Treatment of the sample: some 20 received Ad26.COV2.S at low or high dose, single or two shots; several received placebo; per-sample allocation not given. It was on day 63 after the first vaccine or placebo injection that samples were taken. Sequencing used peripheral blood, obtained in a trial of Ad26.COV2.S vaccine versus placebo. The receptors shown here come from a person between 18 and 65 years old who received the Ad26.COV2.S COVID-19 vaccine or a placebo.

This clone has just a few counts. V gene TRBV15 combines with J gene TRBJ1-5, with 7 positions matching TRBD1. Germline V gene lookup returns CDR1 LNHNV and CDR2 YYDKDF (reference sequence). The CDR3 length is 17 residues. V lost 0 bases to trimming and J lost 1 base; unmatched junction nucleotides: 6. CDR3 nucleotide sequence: TGTGCCACCAGCAGAGACCAACCGGGACAGAGCAATCAGCCCCAGCATTTT. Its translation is CATSRDQPGQSNQPQHF.

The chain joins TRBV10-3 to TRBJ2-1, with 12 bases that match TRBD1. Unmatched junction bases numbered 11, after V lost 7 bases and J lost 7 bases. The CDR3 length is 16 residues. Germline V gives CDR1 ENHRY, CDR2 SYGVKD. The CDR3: CAITPWKGQGANEQFF. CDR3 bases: TGTGCCATCACACCCTGGAAGGGACAGGGGGCAAATGAGCAGTTCTTC.

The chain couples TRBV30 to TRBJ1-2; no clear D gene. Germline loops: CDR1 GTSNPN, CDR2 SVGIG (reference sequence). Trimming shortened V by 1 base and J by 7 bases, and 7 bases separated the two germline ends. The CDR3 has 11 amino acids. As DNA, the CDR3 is TGTGCCTGGAGTGGAGGCGCTGGCTACACCTTC. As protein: CAWSGGAGYTF.

In DNA, the CDR3 is TGCAGCGTCCGGGACACCGGGGAGCAGTACTTC. Encoded protein: CSVRDTGEQYF. The chain links TRBV29-1 to TRBJ2-7, with D possibly TRBD1 on 6 matching bases. V was pared by 6 bases and J by 7 bases, with 13 bases between. This CDR3 contains 11 residues. Germline lookup yields CDR1 SQVTM and CDR2 ANQGSEA.

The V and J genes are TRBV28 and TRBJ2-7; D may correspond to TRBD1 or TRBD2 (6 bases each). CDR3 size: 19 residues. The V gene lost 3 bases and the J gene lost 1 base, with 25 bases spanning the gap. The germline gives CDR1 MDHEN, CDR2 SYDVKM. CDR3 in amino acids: CASSFSLSEGGKLSYEQYF. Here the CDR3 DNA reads TGTGCCAGCAGTTTCTCCCTATCTGAAGGGGGGAAATTATCCTACGAGCAGTACTTC.

The DNA for the CDR3 is TGTGCCAGCTCACCACCGACCGGGTCCCAAGAGACCCAGTACTTC. Protein product: CASSPPTGSQETQYF. This chain links TRBV18 with TRBJ2-5, with D unclear. Trimming removed 0 bases at V and 1 base at J, with 9 bases between. In germline, CDR1 is KGHSH, CDR2 LQKENI. The length of the CDR3 is 15 residues.

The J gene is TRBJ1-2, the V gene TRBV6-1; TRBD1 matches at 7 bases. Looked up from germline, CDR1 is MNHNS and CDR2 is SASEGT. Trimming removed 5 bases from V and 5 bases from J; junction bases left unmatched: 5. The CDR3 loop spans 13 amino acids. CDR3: CASSRGRDYGYTF. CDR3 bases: TGTGCCAGCAGTAGGGGGCGGGATTATGGCTACACCTTC.

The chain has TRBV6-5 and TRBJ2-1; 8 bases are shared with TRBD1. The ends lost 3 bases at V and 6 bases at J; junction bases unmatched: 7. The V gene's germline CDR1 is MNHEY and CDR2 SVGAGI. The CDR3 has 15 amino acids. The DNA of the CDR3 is TGTGCCAGCAGTTATCTCCCCCAGGGGGCCAATGAGCAGTTCTTC. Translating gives CASSYLPQGANEQFF.

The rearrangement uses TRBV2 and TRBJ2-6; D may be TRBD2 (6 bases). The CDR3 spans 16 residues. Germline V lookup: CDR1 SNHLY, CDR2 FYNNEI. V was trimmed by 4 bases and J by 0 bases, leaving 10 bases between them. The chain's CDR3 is CASSGGLSSGANVLTF. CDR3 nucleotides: TGTGCCAGCAGTGGGGGACTCAGCTCTGGGGCCAACGTCCTGACTTTC.

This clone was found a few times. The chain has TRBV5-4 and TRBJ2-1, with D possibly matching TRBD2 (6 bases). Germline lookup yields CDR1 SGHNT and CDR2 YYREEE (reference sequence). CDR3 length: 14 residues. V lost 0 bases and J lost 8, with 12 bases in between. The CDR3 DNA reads TGTGCCAGCAGCTTGGTCAACGGGGAGGATGAGCAGTTCTTC. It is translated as CASSLVNGEDEQFF.

CDR3 sequence (DNA): TGCAGCGTGACCACAGGGTGGCGGTCGAACTATGGCTACACCTTC. Translation: CSVTTGWRSNYGYTF. The V gene is TRBV29-1, the J gene TRBJ1-2; D is possibly TRBD1 (6 bases). Between the trimmed V and J ends, which lost 6 bases and 2 bases, there was a span of 19 bases. The germline gives CDR1 SQVTM, CDR2 ANQGSEA. The CDR3 consists of 15 residues.

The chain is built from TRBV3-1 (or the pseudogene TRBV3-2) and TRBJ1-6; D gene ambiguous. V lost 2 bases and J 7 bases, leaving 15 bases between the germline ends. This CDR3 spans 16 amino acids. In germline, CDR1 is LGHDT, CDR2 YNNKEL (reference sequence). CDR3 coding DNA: TGTGCCAGCAGCCAAAGCCGGCGGGAGTCAAATTCACCCCTCCACTTT. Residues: CASSQSRRESNSPLHF.

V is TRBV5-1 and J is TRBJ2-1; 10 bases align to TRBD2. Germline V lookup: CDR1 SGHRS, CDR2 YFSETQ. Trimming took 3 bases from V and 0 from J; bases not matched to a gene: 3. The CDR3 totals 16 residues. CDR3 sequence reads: CASSSSGGDSYNEQFF. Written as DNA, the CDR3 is TGCGCCAGCAGCTCAAGCGGGGGGGACTCCTACAATGAGCAGTTCTTC.

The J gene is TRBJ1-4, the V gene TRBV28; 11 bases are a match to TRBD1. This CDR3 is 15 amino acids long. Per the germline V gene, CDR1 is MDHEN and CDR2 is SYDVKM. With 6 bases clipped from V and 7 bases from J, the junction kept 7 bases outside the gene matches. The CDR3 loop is CASRPGQGGGEKLFF. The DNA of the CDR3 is TGTGCCAGCAGACCGGGACAGGGGGGAGGTGAAAAACTGTTTTTT.

The CDR3 region has the DNA TGTGCCAGCAGTTTTGTAGATAACTATGGCTACACCTTC. Its translation is CASSFVDNYGYTF. The genes are TRBV28 and TRBJ1-2, with no clear D. With 3 bases removed from V and 1 base from J, the gap between germline ends came to 6 bases. The CDR3 has 13 amino acids. Germline assignment: CDR1 MDHEN and CDR2 SYDVKM.

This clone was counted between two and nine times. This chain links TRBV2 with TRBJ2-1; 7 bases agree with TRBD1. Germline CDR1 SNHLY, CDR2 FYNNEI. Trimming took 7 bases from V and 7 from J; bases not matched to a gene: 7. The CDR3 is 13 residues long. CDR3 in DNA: TGTGCCAGCACCCGGACAGGATGGAATGAGCAGTTCTTC. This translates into CASTRTGWNEQFF.